This T cell receptor (beta chain) was sequenced during a study of blood T cells in healthy people across ages. The table lists this clonotype with a few counts. This CDR3 contains 15 residues. Germline-derived CDR1 and CDR2 are SGHTA and FQGNSA. V lost 5 bases, J lost 5 bases, and 17 bases lay in between. A second 7 to 11 cycle PCR used barcoded and J-beta primers. Each CDR3 protein is one row after TCRdb ran MiXCR on the 5' RACE reads. The sample lists over 1,500,000 distinct CDR3 sequences; about 39% were seen once. In each sample, at least 7 million PBMCs were isolated. Total RNA amounts of at least 6 micrograms were extracted per sample.

The receptor was derived from a human donor in good health. The V call is TRBV7-2, the J call TRBJ2-3, with D unclear. The sample was blood. The CDR3 DNA reads as TGTGCCAGCAGCCCCCGATCAGTGCTAGTAGATACGCAGTATTTT. Translation gives CASSPRSVLVDTQYF.